The entry below gives a single T cell receptor beta chain sequence along with its context. The sample comes from a study of control samples from healthy donors and cancer patients. The V gene lost 0 bases and the J gene lost 7 bases, with 8 bases spanning the gap. Germline CDR1 reads SGHRS; CDR2 reads YFSETQ. The length of the CDR3 is 14 residues. The method was immunoSEQ multiplex PCR; TCRdb's version includes in-frame clones alone and lacks a portion of them. The sample carries 95,000 to 130,000 clones, over 85% recorded once. The sequence came from a young man in good health. The source material was blood. The chain couples TRBV5-1 to TRBJ1-6; D is ambiguous. In DNA form, the CDR3 reads TGCGCCAGCAGCTTGGTAGGACCCAATTCACCCCTCCACTTT. This sequence encodes CASSLVGPNSPLHF.